Listed below are T cell receptor beta chains from one sample, sequenced in a study of T-cell memory formation after mild COVID-19. MiXCR, applied by TCRdb to the 5' RACE reads, yields one record per CDR3 protein. The data contain 500,000 to 550,000 distinct CDR3 sequences, about a fifth of them singletons. The specimen was PBMCs or a T cell subset sorted from them (not recorded which). These TCRs come from an adult woman who had mild COVID-19 (a few samples of this study predate the infection). Cell type and time point are not known. CDR3s include the opening cysteine and the closing phenylalanine or tryptophan. A D gene is named only where the DNA matches it firmly. For some rows the clone size is stated as once, few or many, or as a class when expanded; others skip it.

d_gene	v_gene	len	j_gene	abundance	CDR3nt	CDR3aa
TRBD1	TRBV9	16	TRBJ2-2	NA	TGTGCCAGCAGCGTGGCGAGGGGGCGCGGCACCGGGGAGCTGTTTTTT	CASSVARGRGTGELFF
NA	TRBV7-2	13	TRBJ1-2	NA	TGTGCCAGCAGCTTCACGGGAGAGGATGGCTACACCTTC	CASSFTGEDGYTF
NA	TRBV24-1	14	TRBJ1-1	NA	TGTGCCACCAGGCCGAGGGGCTGGAACACTGAAGCTTTCTTT	CATRPRGWNTEAFF
NA	TRBV5-1	16	TRBJ2-2	few	TGCGCCAGCAGCTTGGCCGGTAGTAGAGCCACCGGGGAGCTGTTTTTT	CASSLAGSRATGELFF
NA	TRBV12-3/TRBV12-4	16	TRBJ2-1	NA	TGTGCCAGCAGTCTACTTTCCGGGGCCTCCTACAATGAGCAGTTCTTC	CASSLLSGASYNEQFF
NA	TRBV19	14	TRBJ2-2	NA	TGTGCCAGTAGTATACCTGGGGGGATCGGGGAGCTGTTTTTT	CASSIPGGIGELFF
NA	TRBV7-3	17	TRBJ2-1	few	TGTGCCAGCAGCTCTACCGCCCGAGGCCTCCCTTACAATGAGCAGTTCTTC	CASSSTARGLPYNEQFF
NA	TRBV3-1	15	TRBJ2-3	NA	TGTGCCAGCAGCCAAGATTCCACCACCAGAGATACGCAGTATTTT	CASSQDSTTRDTQYF
NA	TRBV24-1	13	TRBJ2-1	NA	TGTGCCACCAGTGGGGACAATTTGTATGAGCAGTTCTTC	CATSGDNLYEQFF
NA	TRBV15	17	TRBJ2-1	many	TGTGCCACCAGCAGGATGGTAGGCATGAGCTCCTACAATGAGCAGTTCTTC	CATSRMVGMSSYNEQFF
TRBD1	TRBV27	14	TRBJ1-1	few	TGTGCCAGCAGTTCCGCGGGGACAGGTCGATGGGCTTTCTTT	CASSSAGTGRWAFF
NA	TRBV20-1	13	TRBJ1-1	NA	TGCAGTGCTAGAGATTTGGGGGCGACTGAAGCTTTCTTT	CSARDLGATEAFF
NA	TRBV12-3/TRBV12-4	16	TRBJ2-7	NA	TGTGCCAGCAGTTTAGGTCAGGGAAGCCTCACCTACGAGCAGTACTTC	CASSLGQGSLTYEQYF
NA	TRBV6-5	16	TRBJ2-7	NA	TGTGCCAGCAGGACGTTATCCCCGGGACACCTTTACGAGCAGTACTTC	CASRTLSPGHLYEQYF
NA	TRBV4-2	15	TRBJ2-2	NA	TGTGCCAGCTGCTGGGACTCCACTTTCACCGGGGAGCTGTTTTTT	CASCWDSTFTGELFF
TRBD2	TRBV27	18	TRBJ2-1	few	TGTGCCAGCAGAAAGGGACTAGCGGGGGCTAGCTCCTACAATGAGCAGTTCTTC	CASRKGLAGASSYNEQFF
NA	TRBV6-2/TRBV6-3	15	TRBJ1-4	few	TGTGCCAGCAGTATTACAGGGCCACGGGGTGAAAAACTGTTTTTT	CASSITGPRGEKLFF
NA	TRBV5-6	11	TRBJ1-1	NA	TGTGCCAGCAGCTTTACAGAGGAAGCTTTCTTT	CASSFTEEAFF
NA	TRBV7-2	15	TRBJ1-2	NA	TGTGCCAGCAGCCCAGAACGCCGGGGTACCTATGGCTACACCTTC	CASSPERRGTYGYTF
NA	TRBV5-1	14	TRBJ2-7	few	TGCGCCAGCAGCTTGGGGCAGGGTCTCGGCGAGCAGTACTTC	CASSLGQGLGEQYF
NA	TRBV5-6	13	TRBJ2-7	few	TGTGCCAGCAGCCCAACTGGACAGCGCGAGCAGTACTTC	CASSPTGQREQYF
NA	TRBV20-1	19	TRBJ1-1	NA	TGCAGTGCTAGACCCCCCGAGAGGGAGGTCTTCCGGCCGAACACTGAAGCTTTCTTT	CSARPPEREVFRPNTEAFF
TRBD1	TRBV5-1	15	TRBJ1-5	NA	TGCGCCAGCAGCTTGGAAGGGACAGGGATCCAGCCCCAGCATTTT	CASSLEGTGIQPQHF
NA	TRBV4-1	17	TRBJ1-1	few	TGCGCCAGCAGCCGCCAAGACGTGGGGGCCTTTAACACTGAAGCTTTCTTT	CASSRQDVGAFNTEAFF
TRBD1	TRBV6-2/TRBV6-3	15	TRBJ2-7	few	TGTGCCAGCAGTTACTCCGGGACAGGGTCAGGCGAGCAGTACTTC	CASSYSGTGSGEQYF
TRBD1	TRBV24-1	15	TRBJ2-7	few	TGTGCCACCAGTGATCGGACAGGGGGCTTCGAGGAGCAGTACTTC	CATSDRTGGFEEQYF
NA	TRBV9	14	TRBJ2-3	few	TGTGCCAGCAGCGGGTCGGGAGCCCCAGATACGCAGTATTTT	CASSGSGAPDTQYF
TRBD1	TRBV4-1	15	TRBJ1-1	few	TGCGCCAGTCGAGACAGGGGCGGGGTGAACACTGAAGCTTTCTTT	CASRDRGGVNTEAFF
NA	TRBV19	18	TRBJ2-7	once	TGTGCCAGTAGTGCCATACCGGAGGACCCGCAGGAGGGCTACGAGCAGTACTTC	CASSAIPEDPQEGYEQYF
NA	TRBV20-1	15	TRBJ2-7	NA	TGCAGTGCTAGAGATCTACAATCGTTTACCTACGAGCAGTACTTC	CSARDLQSFTYEQYF
NA	TRBV7-2	17	TRBJ1-2	NA	TGTGCCAGCAGCTTAGCTTGGTTGGTTCAAAGTAACTATGGCTACACCTTC	CASSLAWLVQSNYGYTF
NA	TRBV10-3	12	TRBJ2-7	few	TGTGCCAACGGACCGGACGGTTACGAGCAGTACTTC	CANGPDGYEQYF